This T cell receptor (beta chain) was documented in a study of control samples from healthy donors and cancer patients. CDR1 is WSHSY and CDR2 is SAAADI in the germline V gene. This CDR3 comprises 18 residues. Trimming removed 2 bases from V and 0 bases from J, with 14 bases in between. The table came from immunoSEQ multiplex PCR; TCRdb's copy has only in-frame clones and leaves some out. Of 120,000 or so clones detected, 85% to 95% appear once; the ten largest clones hold 0.58%. V is TRBV10-2 and J is TRBJ1-6; D is uncertain. The receptor comes from a man older than 75 with head and neck cancer. The sequenced sample was PBMCs. CDR3 sequence reads: CASSETGIGSSYNSPLHF. The CDR3 DNA is TGCGCCAGCAGTGAGACCGGGATAGGGAGCTCCTATAATTCACCCCTCCACTTT.